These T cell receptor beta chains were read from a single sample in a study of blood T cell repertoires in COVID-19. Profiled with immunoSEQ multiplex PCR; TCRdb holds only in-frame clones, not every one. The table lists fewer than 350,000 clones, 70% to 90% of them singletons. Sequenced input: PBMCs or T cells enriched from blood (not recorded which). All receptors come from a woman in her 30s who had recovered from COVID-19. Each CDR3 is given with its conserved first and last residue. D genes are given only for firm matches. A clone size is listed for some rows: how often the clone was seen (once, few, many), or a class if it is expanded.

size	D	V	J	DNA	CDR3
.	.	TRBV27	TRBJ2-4	TGTGCCAGCAGTTCGAACGCGGGACAGAAAAACATTCAGTACTTC	CASSSNAGQKNIQYF
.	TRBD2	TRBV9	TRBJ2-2	TGTGCCAGCAGCCCTAGTCTTGTAGCGGGGGCGGGGTCCGGGGAGCTGTTTTTT	CASSPSLVAGAGSGELFF
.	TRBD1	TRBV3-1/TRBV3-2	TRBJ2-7	TGTGCCAGCAGCCACGAGAGATACGGACAGGGGGCCCACGAGCAGTACTTC	CASSHERYGQGAHEQYF
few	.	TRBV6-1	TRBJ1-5	TGTGCCAGCAGTGGGGCCATGGGATACGGGACACCTTTAACATATCAGCCCCAGCATTTT	CASSGAMGYGTPLTYQPQHF
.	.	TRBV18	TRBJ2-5	TGTGCCAGCTCACTTTTGCCTCCAGGGGAAGAGACCCAGTACTTC	CASSLLPPGEETQYF
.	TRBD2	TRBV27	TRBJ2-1	TGTGCCAGCAGTTTATCAGCCGGGGGGGCCCGGGTTGAGCAGTTCTTC	CASSLSAGGARVEQFF
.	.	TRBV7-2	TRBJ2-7	TGTGCCAGTAGCCGTGGGGACACATACTACGAGCAGTACTTC	CASSRGDTYYEQYF
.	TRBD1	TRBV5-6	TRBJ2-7	TGTGCCAGCAGCGGGGACAGGGGCTCCTACGAGCAGTACTTC	CASSGDRGSYEQYF
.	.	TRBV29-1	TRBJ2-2	TGCAGCGTTGCCCCAGGGCCTAACACCGGGGAGCTGTTTTTT	CSVAPGPNTGELFF
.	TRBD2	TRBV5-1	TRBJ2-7	TGCGCCAGCAGCTGGGGGTTAACTAGCGGGAGGTCCTACGAGCAGTACTTC	CASSWGLTSGRSYEQYF
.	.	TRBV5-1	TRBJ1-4	TGCGCCAGCAGCTTGGATCCAGGGGTAGGGGAAAAACTGTTTTTT	CASSLDPGVGEKLFF
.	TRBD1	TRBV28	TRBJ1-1	TGTGCCAGCAGTTTTCCTTTTGGAGGGGGCCTGAACACTGAAGCTTTCTTT	CASSFPFGGGLNTEAFF
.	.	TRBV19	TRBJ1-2	TGTGCCAGTACCCGCCAGGGTAACTATGGCTACACCTTC	CASTRQGNYGYTF
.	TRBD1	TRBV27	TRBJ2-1	TGTGCCAGCAGTTTCTTTTCGGGGATAGGGACAGACGAGCAGTTCTTC	CASSFFSGIGTDEQFF
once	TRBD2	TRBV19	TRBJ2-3	TGTGCCAGTAGTATATTTTCGAGACTAGCGGGAGTCGGCACAGATACGCAGTATTTT	CASSIFSRLAGVGTDTQYF
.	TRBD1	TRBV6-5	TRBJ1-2	TGTGCCAGCAAATGGCGGACAGGGTGGCGTGGCTACACCTTC	CASKWRTGWRGYTF
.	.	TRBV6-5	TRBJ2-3	TGTGCCAGCAGGCATGACAGCCGAAGAGATACGCAGTATTTT	CASRHDSRRDTQYF
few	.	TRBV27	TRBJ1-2	TGTGCCAGCAAAACGGGACTGAACTATGGCTACACCTTC	CASKTGLNYGYTF
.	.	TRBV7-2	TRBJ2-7	TGTGCCAGCAGCTTAGGACAGCGCTACGAGCAGTACTTC	CASSLGQRYEQYF
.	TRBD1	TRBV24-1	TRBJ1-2	TGTGCCACCAGTGATCTGACAGGGGGAAACTATGGCTACACCTTC	CATSDLTGGNYGYTF
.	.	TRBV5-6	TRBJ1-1	TGTGCCAGCAGCCAGGGGTACCCGAACACTGAAGCTTTCTTT	CASSQGYPNTEAFF
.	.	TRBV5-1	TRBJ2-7	TGCGCCAGCAGCTTGGGGGAAGGGGGTCGCGAGCAGTACTTC	CASSLGEGGREQYF
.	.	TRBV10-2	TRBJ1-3	TGCGCCAGCAGTGACTATGGACATACCTCTGGAAACACCATATATTTT	CASSDYGHTSGNTIYF
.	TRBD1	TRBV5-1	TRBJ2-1	TGCGCCAGCAGCTCGACAGGGGGCCTTAGGAATGAGCAGTTCTTC	CASSSTGGLRNEQFF
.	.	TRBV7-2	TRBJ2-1	TGTGCCAGCAGCTTAGAGTCAGATACCGTCGATGAGCAGTTCTTC	CASSLESDTVDEQFF
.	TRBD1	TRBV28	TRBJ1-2	TGTGCCAGCAGTTTGGAGGGGGCGTTATATGGCTACACCTTC	CASSLEGALYGYTF
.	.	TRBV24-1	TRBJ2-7	TGTGCCACCAGTGACCCTGGGGGAGGAGCCTACGAGCAGTACTTC	CATSDPGGGAYEQYF
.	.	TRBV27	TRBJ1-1	TGTGCCAGCACTCGGGCAGGGTTCGACACTGAAGCTTTCTTT	CASTRAGFDTEAFF
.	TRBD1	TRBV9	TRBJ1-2	TGTGCCAGCAGCCCGACCGGGGGGACAGGGGGCTATGGCTACACCTTC	CASSPTGGTGGYGYTF
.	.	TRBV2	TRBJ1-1	TGTGCCAGCAGTGAAGCGCGGGGGAACACTGAAGCTTTCTTT	CASSEARGNTEAFF
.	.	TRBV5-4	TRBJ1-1	TGTGCCAGCAGCGCGGGGCTCCTACCTAACACTGAAGCTTTCTTT	CASSAGLLPNTEAFF
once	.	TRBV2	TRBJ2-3	TGTGCCAGCACCCGAGATGGTGGCACAGATACGCAGTATTTT	CASTRDGGTDTQYF
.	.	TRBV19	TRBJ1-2	TGTGCCACCTCCACAGGGATCTATGGCTACACCTTC	CATSTGIYGYTF
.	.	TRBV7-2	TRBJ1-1	TGTGCCAGCCGGGGTTCGAGGGCTGAAGCTTTCTTT	CASRGSRAEAFF
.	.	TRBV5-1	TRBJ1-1	TGCGCCAGCAGCTTGGGGGCTCCTATTATCAACACTGAAGCTTTCTTT	CASSLGAPIINTEAFF
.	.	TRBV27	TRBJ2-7	TGTGCCAGACAGCCCTCCTGTGGGACTTTGACCTCCTACGAGCAGTACTTC	CARQPSCGTLTSYEQYF
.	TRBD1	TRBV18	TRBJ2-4	TGTGCCAGCTCTGCCGGGACAGGGAGACACATTCAGTACTTC	CASSAGTGRHIQYF
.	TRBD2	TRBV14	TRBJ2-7	TGTGCCAGCAGATTACCCGGGACTAGCCCCCACGAGCAGTACTTC	CASRLPGTSPHEQYF
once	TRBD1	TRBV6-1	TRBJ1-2	TGTGCCAGCAGTGAACGGGACAGGGTTTCTTTCTATGGCTACACCTTC	CASSERDRVSFYGYTF
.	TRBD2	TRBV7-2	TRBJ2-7	TGTGCCAGCAGCTTAGAATTGTGGGGGACTAGCCCCTACGAGCAGTACTTC	CASSLELWGTSPYEQYF
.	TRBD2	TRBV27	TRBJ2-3	TGTGCCAGCAGTTTATTAGAGCTAGCGGGGCTCACAGATACGCAGTATTTT	CASSLLELAGLTDTQYF
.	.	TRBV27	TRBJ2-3	TGTGCCAGCAGTTTAGTCCCCCACACAGATACGCAGTATTTT	CASSLVPHTDTQYF
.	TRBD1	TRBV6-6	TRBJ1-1	TGTGCCAGCAGTTCAACAGGGGTAGACACTGAAGCTTTCTTT	CASSSTGVDTEAFF
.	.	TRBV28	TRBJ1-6	TGTGCCAGCAGTTCTCCGGGGGGCGCCAGGTCACCCCTCCACTTT	CASSSPGGARSPLHF
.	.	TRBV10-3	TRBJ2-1	TGTGCCATCAGTGGCCCGGGACTCCCCTACAATGAGCAGTTCTTC	CAISGPGLPYNEQFF
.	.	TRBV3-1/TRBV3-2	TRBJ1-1	TGTGCCAGCAGCCCAAGGGGGGAGGGAACTGAAGCTTTCTTT	CASSPRGEGTEAFF
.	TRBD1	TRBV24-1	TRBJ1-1	TGTGCCACCAGTGAGACAGGGGGAGACACTGAAGCTTTCTTT	CATSETGGDTEAFF
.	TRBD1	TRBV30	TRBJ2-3	TGTGCCTGGAGTGTACCCCGGACAGGGGCTAGCACAGATACGCAGTATTTT	CAWSVPRTGASTDTQYF
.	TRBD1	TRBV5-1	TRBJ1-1	TGCGCCAGCAGCCCGTCGGGACAGGTGGTGGTAATGAACACTGAAGCTTTCTTT	CASSPSGQVVVMNTEAFF